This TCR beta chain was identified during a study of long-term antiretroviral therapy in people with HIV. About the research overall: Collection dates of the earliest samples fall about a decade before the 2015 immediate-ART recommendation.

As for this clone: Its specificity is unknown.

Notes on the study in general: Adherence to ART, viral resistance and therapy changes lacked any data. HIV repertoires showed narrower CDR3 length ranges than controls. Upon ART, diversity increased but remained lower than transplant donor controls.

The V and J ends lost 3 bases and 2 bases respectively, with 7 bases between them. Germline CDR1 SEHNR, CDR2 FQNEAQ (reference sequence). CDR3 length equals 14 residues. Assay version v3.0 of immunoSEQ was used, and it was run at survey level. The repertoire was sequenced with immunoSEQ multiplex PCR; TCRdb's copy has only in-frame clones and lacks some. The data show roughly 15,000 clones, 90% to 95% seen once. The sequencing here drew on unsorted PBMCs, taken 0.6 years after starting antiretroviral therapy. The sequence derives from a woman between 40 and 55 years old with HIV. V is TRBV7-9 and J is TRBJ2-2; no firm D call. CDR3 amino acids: CASSFQTNTGELFF. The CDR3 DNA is TGTGCCAGCAGCTTCCAGACAAACACCGGGGAGCTGTTTTTT. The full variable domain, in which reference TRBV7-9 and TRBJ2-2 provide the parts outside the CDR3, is DTGVSQNPRHKITKRGQNVTFRCDPISEHNRLYWYRQTLGQGPEFLTYFQNEAQLEKSRLLSDRFSAERPKGSFSTLEIQRTEQGDSAMYLCASSFQTNTGELFFGEGSRLTVL.